This T cell receptor beta chain is drawn from a study of OX40 agonist ivuxolimab in advanced cancers. Study-wide results and limits: In the 0.1 to 3.0 mg/kg range, CD4+ and CD8+ blood T cells had expanded clonally by week 6. Among some nonresponders, normalized T-cell clonal expansion was also low. Some of the lowest clonal expansion was seen in partial responders at 0.1-3.0 mg/kg.

With respect to this clone: Its antigen is currently unknown.

Using immunoSEQ multiplex PCR, the repertoire was profiled, and TCRdb retains in-frame clones only, with some absent. Of under 20,000 clones listed, approximately 87% are singletons. The source material was CD4+ or CD8+ T cells sorted from blood, sampled in a trial of the OX40 agonist ivuxolimab. The TCR sequence derives from an adult with an advanced solid tumor such as melanoma, head and neck, liver or kidney cancer.

The CDR3: CASSPDRSSYEQYF. Here the CDR3 DNA reads TGTGCCAGCAGTCCTGACAGGAGCTCCTACGAGCAGTACTTC. The rearrangement uses TRBV6-1 and TRBJ2-7, with D perhaps matching TRBD1 (6 bases). Germline lookup yields CDR1 MNHNS and CDR2 SASEGT. V lost 5 bases and J lost 0, with 11 bases in between. The CDR3 runs 14 residues.